These T cell receptor beta chains were read from a single sample in a study of T-cell reconstitution after alpha-beta-depleted transplantation in children. TCRdb independently ran MiXCR on the PCR reads; one entry per CDR3 protein. The table lists some 830,000 distinct CDR3 sequences, roughly 15% of them singletons. This specimen consisted of PBMCs, mostly from graft donor cells, obtained 360 days after TCRalphabeta/CD19-depleted stem cell transplant. These receptors were taken from a male patient between 10 and 17 years old who had a stem cell transplant for acute lymphoblastic leukemia, so the T cells may come from the graft donor. Both conserved end residues are part of each CDR3. The D gene is left open where the match is weak. A row's size may be missing; if present it is once, few, many or a size class.

j_call,v_call,clone_size,d_call,cdr3_nt,cdr3_aa
TRBJ1-2,TRBV12-3/TRBV12-4,few,TRBD1,TGTGCCAGCAGTTTAGCCGGGACAGGGGATCGCTATGGCTACACCTTC,CASSLAGTGDRYGYTF
TRBJ1-2,TRBV5-4,.,.,TGTGCCAGCAGCGGACAAGGGCCTACCCTGGGTTATGGCTACACCTTC,CASSGQGPTLGYGYTF
TRBJ2-3,TRBV12-3/TRBV12-4,.,TRBD2,TGTGCCAGCAGTCCTCAGGGAGGGGTGTCAGATACGCAGTATTTT,CASSPQGGVSDTQYF
TRBJ2-5,TRBV4-1,few,.,TGCGCCAGCAGCCAGGCCGGTTTGGGGACCCAGTACTTC,CASSQAGLGTQYF
TRBJ2-7,TRBV12-3/TRBV12-4,few,.,TGTGCCAGCAGTTTATCCGGGGATTACCAGTACTTC,CASSLSGDYQYF
TRBJ2-1,TRBV11-2,few,TRBD2,TGTGCCAGCAGCCACCCCATAAGGGGAGGGCCCCTATTCTACAATGAGCAGTTCTTC,CASSHPIRGGPLFYNEQFF
TRBJ2-7,TRBV12-3/TRBV12-4,few,TRBD1,TGTGCCAGCAGGGGGACAGGAACCGTGTACGAGCAGTACTTC,CASRGTGTVYEQYF
TRBJ2-1,TRBV4-1,few,.,TGCGCCAGCAGCCAAGGTCATGAGCAGTTCTTC,CASSQGHEQFF
TRBJ2-3,TRBV20-1,few,.,TGCAGTGCTCTAGGACGGGGTCTGAGCACAGATACGCAGTATTTT,CSALGRGLSTDTQYF
TRBJ2-4,TRBV14,.,TRBD2,TGTGCCAGCAGCCCCCTTACCGTACACGGGACTAGCGGGAGTAACTTAGCCAAAAACATTCAGTACTTC,CASSPLTVHGTSGSNLAKNIQYF
TRBJ2-7,TRBV6-1,few,.,TGTGCCAGCAGCCGGGACTGGCAGTACGAGCAGTACTTC,CASSRDWQYEQYF
TRBJ1-1,TRBV7-8,few,TRBD1,TGTGCCAGCAGCCCCCTAGGGAGGGGGCGCGGGACTGAAGCTTTCTTT,CASSPLGRGRGTEAFF
TRBJ2-5,TRBV5-1,.,TRBD1,TGCGCCAGCAGCTTGGGCGACAGGGGACGACAAGAGACCCAGTACTTC,CASSLGDRGRQETQYF
TRBJ2-7,TRBV7-6,few,.,TGTGCCAGCAGCTTCCATAACTCCTACGAGCAGTACTTC,CASSFHNSYEQYF
TRBJ1-2,TRBV7-9,.,.,TGTGCCAGCAGCACCGAGGTTGGGCATTTGAACTATGGCTACACCTTC,CASSTEVGHLNYGYTF
TRBJ2-7,TRBV13,few,TRBD2,TGTGCCAGCAGCATTAGCGGGAGGGCCTCCTACGAGCAGTACTTC,CASSISGRASYEQYF
TRBJ2-3,TRBV10-1,few,TRBD1,TGCGCCAGCAGTGGACAGGGCACTCCTGTCGGAGATACGCAGTATTTT,CASSGQGTPVGDTQYF
TRBJ2-3,TRBV3-1,.,.,TGTGCCAGCAGCAAAGATATGGGAGCCAGCACAGATACGCAGTATTTT,CASSKDMGASTDTQYF
TRBJ2-7,TRBV18,few,.,TGTGCCAGCTCAGGGAGCCCGGAGGGAGAGCAGTACTTC,CASSGSPEGEQYF
TRBJ2-4,TRBV6-1,many,TRBD1,TGTGCCAGCAGGGTAGACAGGGGCGCCAAAAACATTCAGTACTTC,CASRVDRGAKNIQYF
TRBJ2-1,TRBV20-1,.,TRBD1,TGCAGTGCTGCCAGGGGGATGAGCTACAATGAGCAGTTCTTC,CSAARGMSYNEQFF